These 26 T cell receptor beta chains share one sample of origin, sequenced in a study of OX40 agonist ivuxolimab in advanced cancers. TCRdb's table, derived via immunoSEQ multiplex PCR, lists solely in-frame clones and lacks some. This sample has some 48,000 clones, with 80% to 95% found just once. The sequenced sample was CD4+ or CD8+ T cells sorted from blood, obtained in a trial of the OX40 agonist ivuxolimab. The receptors stem from an adult with an advanced solid tumor such as melanoma, head and neck, liver or kidney cancer.

The rearrangement uses TRBV11-2 and TRBJ1-4; the D gene is possibly TRBD1 (5 bases). Germline V gene sequence: CDR1 SGHAT, CDR2 FQNNGV. Trimming left V 2 bases short and J 8 bases short, with 12 bases between. The length of the CDR3 is 14 residues. The CDR3 sequence is CASSLRGEREKLFF. In nucleotides, the CDR3 is TGTGCCAGCAGCTTAAGGGGTGAGAGGGAAAAACTGTTTTTT.

V is TRBV7-6 and J is TRBJ2-5; the D gene is possibly TRBD1 (6 bases). Trimming took off 8 bases at V and 4 bases at J, with 20 bases between the two ends. The germline V gene encodes CDR1 SGHVS and CDR2 FNYEAQ. The CDR3 runs to 15 residues. CDR3 in amino acids: CASGRYRDTPETQYF. CDR3 DNA sequence: TGTGCCAGCGGCAGATACAGGGACACCCCAGAGACCCAGTACTTC.

This clone came up once. The chain is built from TRBV7-9 and TRBJ1-1, with D possibly being TRBD1 (6 bases). CDR1 SEHNR and CDR2 FQNEAQ come from the germline V gene (reference sequence). The CDR3 spans 13 residues. Trimming left V 2 bases short and J 4 bases short, with 8 bases between. The chain's CDR3 is CASSLSGVTEAFF. The CDR3 DNA sequence: TGTGCCAGCAGCTTATCAGGGGTCACTGAAGCTTTCTTT.

The rearrangement uses TRBV21-1 and TRBJ2-2; the DNA was not used to check the table's D call, TRBD2. TRBV21-1 is given as a pseudogene. The length of the CDR3 is 17 residues. CDR3 coding DNA: TGTGCCAGCAGCTTTAAAAGCGGGCAGGGAAACACCGGGGAGCTGTTTTTT. Protein sequence: CASSFKSGQGNTGELFF.

The V and J genes are TRBV2 and TRBJ2-7; D possibly corresponds to TRBD2 (6 bases). V was trimmed by 4 bases and J by 9 bases, leaving 16 bases between them. There are 13 residues in the CDR3. The germline gives CDR1 SNHLY, CDR2 FYNNEI. The CDR3 sequence: CASSARLRDSQYF. CDR3 bases: TGTGCCAGCAGTGCGAGACTCCGGGACTCGCAGTACTTC.

The chain carries TRBV4-1 and TRBJ2-7; the D gene could be TRBD1 or TRBD2 (6 bases each). The CDR3 sequence is 14 residues long. Per the germline V gene, CDR1 is MGHRA and CDR2 is YSYEKL. Trimming took 7 bases from V and 5 from J, leaving 18 bases between them. CDR3 in amino acids: CASKSGSGADEQYF. In nucleotides, the CDR3 is TGCGCCAGCAAGTCGGGTTCGGGGGCCGACGAGCAGTACTTC.

The rearrangement links TRBV7-9 to TRBJ2-2; perhaps TRBD2 as D (5 bases). Deletions cut 4 bases from V and 0 bases from J, with 9 bases between. Germline V CDR1 and CDR2: SEHNR, FQNEAQ (reference sequence). The CDR3 is made up of 15 amino acids. The CDR3 bases are TGTGCCAGCAGCTCCGCGGACTCGAACACCGGGGAGCTGTTTTTT. This translates into CASSSADSNTGELFF.

This clone was counted between two and nine times. The chain recombines TRBV4-2 with TRBJ1-1; D not resolved. CDR1 LGHNA and CDR2 YNFKEQ come from the germline V gene. The CDR3 has 11 amino acids. V lost 6 bases, J lost 4 bases, and 6 bases lay in between. CDR3 coding DNA: TGTGCCAGCAGTCAGGCCACTGAAGCTTTCTTT. Translation: CASSQATEAFF.

V is TRBV12-5 and J is TRBJ2-1, with 12 bases fitting TRBD2. Germline V gene sequence: CDR1 LGHNT, CDR2 FRNRAP. The CDR3 sequence is 16 residues long. V was pared by 6 bases and J by 6 bases, with 9 bases of the junction left unmatched. For the CDR3, the DNA is TGTGCTAGTGGCCCGACCCTAGCGGGGGGGATCAATGAGCAGTTCTTC. Encoded protein: CASGPTLAGGINEQFF.

The gene calls are TRBV4-1 and TRBJ2-1, with D perhaps matching TRBD1 or TRBD2 (5 bases each). The CDR3 is made up of 14 amino acids. Germline values: CDR1 MGHRA, CDR2 YSYEKL. V was clipped by 1 base and J by 2 bases, with 6 bases between them. The CDR3 DNA follows: TGCGCCAGCAGCCAAGTGGGGGCCTACAATGAGCAGTTCTTC. Translation: CASSQVGAYNEQFF.

The chain has TRBV11-1 and TRBJ2-5, with D possibly called TRBD1 or TRBD2 (6 bases each). The V end was cut by 5 bases, the J end by 3 bases, with 16 bases between. This CDR3 comprises 15 residues. Germline CDR1 SGHAT, CDR2 FQDESV (reference sequence). The chain's CDR3 is CASSHGTGGEETQYF. The CDR3 coding sequence is TGTGCCAGCAGCCACGGGACTGGGGGCGAAGAGACCCAGTACTTC.

The chain carries TRBV6-6 and TRBJ1-1; possible D gene TRBD1, 6 bases. Trimming removed 5 bases at V and 1 base at J, with 8 bases between. The germline gives CDR1 MNHNY, CDR2 SVGAGI (reference sequence). This CDR3 has 13 amino acids. Here the CDR3 DNA reads TGTGCCAGCAGTAGGGGACAGAACACTGAAGCTTTCTTT. Protein sequence: CASSRGQNTEAFF.

In this sample, this clone turned up a few times. The chain uses TRBV19 and TRBJ2-1; 7 bases are shared with TRBD2. The CDR3 covers 15 residues. The V gene's germline CDR1 is LNHDA and CDR2 SQIVND (reference sequence). The J segment lost 1 base and the V segment lost 7 bases, leaving 7 bases of the junction unmatched. CDR3 coding DNA: TGTGCCAGTACCCCCAGCGGGACTTCCTACAATGAGCAGTTCTTC. It specifies CASTPSGTSYNEQFF.

This clone was seen once. CDR3 protein: CASSQSPAGVSYEQYV. DNA of the CDR3: TGCGCCAGCAGTCAAAGCCCAGCGGGGGTCTCCTACGAGCAGTACGTC. The rearrangement uses TRBV23-1 and TRBJ2-7, with 8 nucleotides matching TRBD2. TRBV23-1 is designated an ORF whose function remains uncertain. The CDR3 covers 16 residues. The V gene end was trimmed by 2 bases and the J gene end by 0 bases; junction bases not matched to a gene: 6.

The chain combines TRBV5-1 with TRBJ1-2; a possible D gene is TRBD1 (6 bases). Per germline, CDR1 SGHRS and CDR2 YFSETQ. The CDR3 is made up of 16 amino acids. V was shortened by 3 bases and J by 3 bases, with 18 bases between the two germline ends. The chain's CDR3 is CASSSGQSLGDYGYTF. In DNA, the CDR3 is TGCGCCAGCAGCTCAGGACAGTCCTTGGGGGACTATGGCTACACCTTC.

This chain uses TRBV28 with TRBJ1-3; D ambiguous. Germline CDR1 and CDR2: MDHEN and SYDVKM. V was clipped by 6 bases and J by 4 bases, with 13 bases between them. This CDR3 region has 14 residues. The CDR3 here is CASRGDQSGNTIYF. DNA of the CDR3: TGTGCCAGCAGAGGCGACCAATCCGGAAACACCATATATTTT.

The J gene is TRBJ2-2, the V gene TRBV5-4, with D perhaps being TRBD1 or TRBD2 (5 bases each). Trimming stripped 4 bases from V and 6 bases from J, with 16 bases between. Germline lookup yields CDR1 SGHNT and CDR2 YYREEE (reference sequence). This CDR3 is 15 amino acids long. The CDR3 nucleotides read TGTGCCAGCAGCCTGGGGACGGCAGTCGCCGGGGAGCTGTTTTTT. It encodes CASSLGTAVAGELFF.

This chain's CDR3 is CATGTSYGYTF. CDR3 sequence (DNA): TGTGCCACCGGGACATCTTATGGCTACACCTTC. The V gene is TRBV6-5, the J gene TRBJ1-2, with D possibly TRBD1 on 6 matching bases. The ends were cut back, 10 bases at V and 5 bases at J, with 11 bases in the middle. The CDR3 totals 11 residues. Germline CDR1 reads MNHEY; CDR2 reads SVGAGI.

The chain uses TRBV11-3 and TRBJ2-2; D ambiguous. In germline, CDR1 is SGHNT, CDR2 YENEEA. V gave up 5 bases and J gave up 3 bases, with 13 bases separating them. The length of the CDR3 is 15 residues. CDR3 in amino acids: CASSPEPGYTGELFF. DNA of the CDR3: TGTGCCAGCAGCCCTGAACCGGGCTACACCGGGGAGCTGTTTTTT.

For the CDR3, the DNA is TGTGCCAGCAGCTCCCATCGCCCTGAAGCTTTCTTT. It codes for CASSSHRPEAFF. This chain uses TRBV11-2 with TRBJ1-1; D not resolved. The CDR3 has 12 amino acids. Trimming took 4 bases from V and 6 from J, leaving 9 bases between them. Germline CDR1 reads SGHAT; CDR2 reads FQNNGV.

This chain connects TRBV19 to TRBJ1-2, with unresolved D. The germline V and J ends were trimmed by 1 base and 2 bases, with 8 bases remaining between them. CDR1 and CDR2 from the germline V gene are LNHDA and SQIVND (reference sequence). The length of the CDR3 is 14 residues. CDR3 coding DNA: TGTGCCAGTAGTATAGGTCACAGAAACTATGGCTACACCTTC. Protein: CASSIGHRNYGYTF.

The J gene is TRBJ2-7, the V gene TRBV7-6, with a weak D call TRBD2 (5 bases). Between the trimmed V and J ends, which lost 5 bases and 3 bases, there was a span of 23 bases. In germline, CDR1 is SGHVS, CDR2 FNYEAQ. The CDR3 is made up of 17 amino acids. The CDR3 reads CASSNSSGRDHIYEQYV. CDR3 bases: TGTGCCAGCAGCAACTCTTCGGGTCGGGATCATATCTACGAGCAGTACGTC.

The chain recombines TRBV27 with TRBJ1-2; 9 nucleotides agree with TRBD1. Losses at the gene ends were 5 bases for V and 8 bases for J; bases not matched to a gene: 6. Germline CDR1 is MNHEY and CDR2 is SMNVEV (reference sequence). CDR3 size: 13 residues. The CDR3 reads CASSPRTGDGYTF. The CDR3 DNA follows: TGTGCCAGCAGTCCCCGGACAGGGGACGGCTACACCTTC.

The sample holds a few counts of this clone. The chain employs TRBV19 and TRBJ2-1, with 9 bases lining up with TRBD2. The CDR3 spans 15 residues. Germline lookup yields CDR1 LNHDA and CDR2 SQIVND (reference sequence). V gave up 5 bases and J gave up 7 bases; unmatched junction bases: 9. The CDR3 is CASSSSSGAFNEQFF. The DNA of the CDR3 is TGTGCCAGTAGTTCGTCTAGCGGGGCCTTTAATGAGCAGTTCTTC.

V gene TRBV11-2 combines with J gene TRBJ2-5, with 12 bases fitting TRBD2. V dropped 5 bases and J dropped 4; count of bases not matched to a gene: 5. This CDR3 has 15 amino acids. CDR1 and CDR2 from the germline V gene are SGHAT and FQNNGV. CDR3 residues: CASSQGLAGRETQYF. CDR3 DNA: TGTGCCAGCAGCCAAGGACTAGCGGGGCGAGAGACCCAGTACTTC.

This chain joins TRBV6-1 and TRBJ2-7, with 9 bases aligning to TRBD2. The CDR3 totals 16 residues. Germline trimming cut 2 bases from V and 2 bases from J; bases unmatched to any gene: 7. The germline gives CDR1 MNHNS, CDR2 SASEGT. Here the CDR3 reads CASSERSGGSPYEQYF. CDR3 nucleotides: TGTGCCAGCAGTGAACGAAGCGGGGGGTCCCCCTACGAGCAGTACTTC.